This record covers a single TCR beta chain. This specimen comes from a study of blood T cell repertoires in COVID-19. Study details: Acute-phase and convalescent COVID-19 samples originated in the United States, Italy and Spain. From T cells, B-cell-depleted T cells, or PBMCs came the material, which was cDNA or gDNA.

Germline CDR1 SQVTM, CDR2 ANQGSEA. V lost 4 bases and J lost 6, with 4 bases in between. The length of the CDR3 is 10 residues. Repertoires were generated with immunoSEQ multiplex PCR, while TCRdb's copy carries only in-frame clones and drops some. The table lists 250,000 to 300,000 clones, about 91% of them singletons. The clonotype was recovered from a woman aged 40 to 50 who had recovered from COVID-19. J is TRBJ2-1 and V is TRBV29-1; D unresolved. The sequenced sample consisted of peripheral blood. CDR3 coding DNA: TGCAGCGTTGCTGTCAATGAGCAGTTCTTC. Translating gives CSVAVNEQFF.